Shown below are 9 T cell receptor beta chains from a single sample sequenced in a study of T cell responses to AZD1222 COVID-19 vaccine. Only in-frame clones appear in the TCRdb table, and some are missing; sequencing was by immunoSEQ multiplex PCR. The table lists 150,000 to 180,000 clones, about nine tenths of them singletons. Sequenced material: peripheral blood, taken on day 0 of AZD1222 vaccination. Receptors originate from an adult in good health.

V gene TRBV5-5 combines with J gene TRBJ1-2, with 8 bases lining up with TRBD1. Germline V gene lookup returns CDR1 SGHKS and CDR2 YYEKEE (reference sequence). The CDR3 is made up of 14 amino acids. The V and J ends lost 4 bases and 2 bases, in that order; junction bases with no gene match: 4. The CDR3 region has the DNA TGTGCCAGCAGCCCGGACAGGGCGAACTATGGCTACACCTTC. It specifies CASSPDRANYGYTF.

V gene TRBV19 combines with J gene TRBJ1-5; tentative D call: TRBD1 (5 bases). CDR3 length: 14 residues. Germline CDR1 and CDR2: LNHDA and SQIVND (reference sequence). Between the trimmed V and J ends, which lost 10 bases and 0 bases, there was a span of 13 bases. The CDR3 DNA reads as TGTGCCACCAGGGACGGCTTTAGCAATCAGCCCCAGCATTTT. The encoded protein is CATRDGFSNQPQHF.

This chain links TRBV15 with TRBJ1-4; the match to TRBD1 covers 8 bases. CDR1 and CDR2 from the germline V gene are LNHNV and YYDKDF (reference sequence). The CDR3 contains 15 residues. Trimming cost V 1 base and J 8 bases; bases outside gene matches: 6. Here the CDR3 reads CATSRVGQGWEKLFF. For the CDR3, the DNA is TGTGCCACCAGCAGAGTAGGACAGGGATGGGAAAAACTGTTTTTT.

V and J are TRBV24-1 and TRBJ1-5; no definite D call. This CDR3 has 17 amino acids. Trimming took off 2 bases at V and 3 bases at J, with 16 bases between the two ends. Germline-derived CDR1 and CDR2 are KGHDR and SFDVKD. CDR3 amino acids: CATSDSREYQDNQPQHF. In nucleotides, the CDR3 is TGTGCCACCAGTGATTCCCGGGAATATCAGGACAATCAGCCCCAGCATTTT.

The chain combines TRBV2 with TRBJ1-2; 12 nucleotides match TRBD1. The CDR3 contains 14 residues. J lost 7 bases, V lost 6 bases, and 6 bases had no gene match. The V gene's germline CDR1 is SNHLY and CDR2 FYNNEI. The DNA for the CDR3 is TGTGCCAGCAGCGCGGGACAGGGGGCGCGTGGCTACACCTTC. Amino acid sequence: CASSAGQGARGYTF.

The chain recombines TRBV27 with TRBJ1-6; D call uncertain. Trimming removed 3 bases from V and 2 bases from J, with 11 bases in between. The CDR3 contains 16 residues. Germline V gene data show CDR1 as MNHEY and CDR2 as SMNVEV (reference sequence). In DNA, the CDR3 is TGTGCCAGCAGTTTTTCGGGAGGAACCTATAATTCACCCCTCCACTTT. This gives the protein CASSFSGGTYNSPLHF.

J is TRBJ1-4 and V is TRBV28; 7 bases map to TRBD1. Germline loops: CDR1 MDHEN, CDR2 SYDVKM. The CDR3 covers 14 residues. The V segment lost 6 bases and the J segment 8 bases; nucleotides outside the gene matches: 9. CDR3 loop: CASSGDRVGEKLFF. In nucleotides, the CDR3 is TGTGCCAGCAGCGGTGACAGGGTGGGCGAAAAACTGTTTTTT.

J is TRBJ1-1 and V is TRBV11-3; TRBD1 might be the D (6 bases). The CDR3 runs to 14 residues. With 4 bases removed from V and 5 bases from J, the gap between germline ends came to 14 bases. Germline CDR1 is SGHNT and CDR2 is YENEEA. The CDR3 bases are TGTGCCAGCAGCTCCCCAGGGGTTTGGACTGAAGCTTTCTTT. It codes for CASSSPGVWTEAFF.

The V gene is TRBV4-3, the J gene TRBJ2-2, with D uncertain. There are 14 residues in the CDR3. V lost 1 base and J 3 bases, leaving 6 bases between the germline ends. Looked up from germline, CDR1 is LGHNA and CDR2 is YSLEER. The CDR3 sequence is CASSQVKDTGELFF. The CDR3 region has the DNA TGCGCCAGCAGCCAAGTGAAAGACACCGGGGAGCTGTTTTTT.